This entry is about one T cell receptor beta chain. Its specificity is unknown. The data are from a study of blood T cells in healthy people across ages. The overall study: The capture of about one barcoded beta molecule per two T cells was achieved by template switching.

Study-level findings and limits: The recorded TCR beta diversity per million T cells decreased in a roughly linear manner with age. Long-lived and aged donors differed, with more naive CD4+ cells and higher diversity in the long-lived.

A second PCR, run for 7 to 11 cycles, used a sample-barcoded 5' primer plus a J-beta primer mix. TCRdb re-analysed the 5' RACE reads in MiXCR, keeping a single row per CDR3 protein. The sample holds about 1.4 million distinct CDR3 sequences, approximately 59% seen once. This CDR3 has 18 residues. The V and J ends lost 1 base and 0 bases respectively, with 16 bases between them. Germline CDR1 reads LGHNA; CDR2 reads YNFKEQ. The rearrangement joins TRBV4-2 to TRBJ1-5; no firm D call. The sequence derives from a man aged 18 to 29 in good health. The sequenced sample consisted of blood. Here the CDR3 DNA reads TGTGCCAGCAGCCAAGTATCTTGGCAGGCCGATAGCAATCAGCCCCAGCATTTT. It encodes CASSQVSWQADSNQPQHF.